The 13 T cell receptor beta chains below all came from one sample that was sequenced in a study of long-term antiretroviral therapy in people with HIV. At survey level, the immunoSEQ assay was run in its v3.0 version. The data were produced by immunoSEQ multiplex PCR, yet TCRdb's version contains in-frame clones alone and is incomplete. The table lists some 19,000 clones, around 76% of them singletons, with about 6.9% in the top ten. This specimen consisted of unsorted PBMCs, obtained 2.2 years after starting antiretroviral therapy. The receptors stem from a man in his fifties with HIV.

The chain couples TRBV4-2 to TRBJ1-1, with D possibly TRBD1 on 5 matching bases. Deletions cut 3 bases from V and 0 bases from J, with 20 bases between. The CDR3 totals 18 residues. CDR1 LGHNA and CDR2 YNFKEQ come from the germline V gene. CDR3 protein: CASSHTPGGGRMNTEAFF. CDR3 DNA sequence: TGTGCCAGCAGCCATACTCCCGGGGGGGGGAGGATGAACACTGAAGCTTTCTTT.

This clone was observed a handful of times. This chain links TRBV27 with TRBJ1-6; D is undetermined. Germline-derived CDR1 and CDR2 are MNHEY and SMNVEV (reference sequence). Trimming pared 2 bases from V and 8 bases from J, leaving 13 bases between. The CDR3 runs to 15 residues. The CDR3 DNA is TGTGCCAGCAGTTTAGACCGGGTTCGGGATTCACCCCTCCACTTT. As protein: CASSLDRVRDSPLHF.

This chain connects TRBV5-1 to TRBJ1-1; TRBD1 is a possible D gene (5 bases). In germline, CDR1 is SGHRS, CDR2 YFSETQ. The CDR3 contains 15 residues. V lost 0 bases and J lost 5, with 14 bases in between. The CDR3 DNA follows: TGCGCCAGCAGCTTGGCAATCGGGGGAGAAACTGAAGCTTTCTTT. Amino acid sequence: CASSLAIGGETEAFF.

Concerning this clone: The junction departs from the called germline gene at one end, perhaps through a read error. The V call is TRBV6-1, the J call TRBJ1-2; 7 positions match TRBD1. This CDR3 contains 11 residues. Per the germline V gene, CDR1 is MNHNS and CDR2 is SASEGT. The CDR3 region is CASSETGTDLF. The CDR3 DNA reads TGTGCCAGCAGTGAGACGGGGACAGACCTCTTC.

The chain carries TRBV5-1 and TRBJ2-3; the D gene is possibly TRBD1 (5 bases). This CDR3 region has 16 residues. With 2 bases removed from V and 3 bases from J, the gap between germline ends came to 16 bases. CDR1 is SGHRS and CDR2 is YFSETQ in the germline V gene. CDR3 bases: TGCGCCAGCAGCTTACCCAGGGCGATGGGGACAGATACGCAGTATTTT. It yields the protein CASSLPRAMGTDTQYF.

This chain uses TRBV11-3 with TRBJ2-2, with TRBD2 matching over 14 bases. This CDR3 comprises 19 residues. Per the germline V gene, CDR1 is SGHNT and CDR2 is YENEEA. Losses at the gene ends were 5 bases for V and 5 bases for J; bases not matched to a gene: 13. The CDR3 loop is CASSPHPGLAGGPTGELFF. The DNA of the CDR3 is TGTGCCAGCAGCCCCCACCCAGGACTAGCGGGAGGTCCTACCGGGGAGCTGTTTTTT.

The V call is TRBV10-3, the J call TRBJ1-2; 8 nucleotides line up with TRBD1. The CDR3 loop spans 16 amino acids. In germline, CDR1 is ENHRY, CDR2 SYGVKD. V was pared by 0 bases and J by 0 bases, with 3 bases of the junction left unmatched. As DNA, the CDR3 is TGTGCCATCAGTGAGTCTGGGACAGGATCTAACTATGGCTACACCTTC. This codes for CAISESGTGSNYGYTF.

V gene TRBV18 combines with J gene TRBJ1-4; D uncertain. Germline V gene data show CDR1 as KGHSH and CDR2 as LQKENI. CDR3 length: 16 residues. V was clipped by 3 bases and J by 6 bases, with 17 bases between them. CDR3 in amino acids: CASSPLYGSKDEKLFF. The CDR3 DNA is TGTGCCAGCTCACCCCTATATGGCAGCAAGGATGAAAAACTGTTTTTT.

The gene calls are TRBV27 and TRBJ1-5; 7 bases are shared with TRBD1. Trimming took 3 bases from V and 3 from J; bases not matched to a gene: 5. Germline CDR1 reads MNHEY; CDR2 reads SMNVEV (reference sequence). The CDR3 runs to 15 residues. This CDR3 reads CASSFAGGINQPQHF. Here the CDR3 DNA reads TGTGCCAGCAGTTTTGCAGGGGGTATCAATCAGCCCCAGCATTTT.

This chain connects TRBV25-1 to TRBJ2-7, with 9 bases identical to TRBD1. The V segment lost 3 bases and the J segment 4 bases; nucleotides outside the gene matches: 7. This CDR3 comprises 15 residues. The germline gives CDR1 MGHDK, CDR2 SYGVNS. In DNA form, the CDR3 reads TGTGCCAGCAGTGATTCGGGGACAGGGACTTACGAGCAGTACTTC. It encodes CASSDSGTGTYEQYF.

This clone was observed a few times. The rearrangement uses TRBV18 and TRBJ1-6; maybe TRBD1 (5 bases). Germline V lookup: CDR1 KGHSH, CDR2 LQKENI. Trimming pared 5 bases from V and 8 bases from J, leaving 13 bases between. The length of the CDR3 is 14 residues. The CDR3 DNA reads TGTGCCAGCTCAGGGGGAGGGATGGATTCACCCCTCCACTTT. Protein: CASSGGGMDSPLHF.

The rearrangement links TRBV29-1 to TRBJ2-5; tentatively, D is TRBD1 (6 bases). Germline lookup yields CDR1 SQVTM and CDR2 ANQGSEA. The CDR3 is 12 amino acids. The germline V and J ends were trimmed by 7 bases and 4 bases, with 13 bases remaining between them. CDR3 in DNA: TGCAGCGCCGACAGGTCGAGAGAGACCCAGTACTTC. Translating it yields CSADRSRETQYF.

The chain couples TRBV11-2 to TRBJ2-7, with TRBD2 matching 7 bases. The CDR3 sequence is 17 residues long. J gave up 1 base and V 5 bases, and 14 bases lay outside the gene matches. Germline lookup yields CDR1 SGHAT and CDR2 FQNNGV. CDR3 nucleotides: TGTGCCAGCAGCCTGATTTTTTGGGGGGGAGGGTCCTACGAGCAGTACTTC. Translating it yields CASSLIFWGGGSYEQYF.